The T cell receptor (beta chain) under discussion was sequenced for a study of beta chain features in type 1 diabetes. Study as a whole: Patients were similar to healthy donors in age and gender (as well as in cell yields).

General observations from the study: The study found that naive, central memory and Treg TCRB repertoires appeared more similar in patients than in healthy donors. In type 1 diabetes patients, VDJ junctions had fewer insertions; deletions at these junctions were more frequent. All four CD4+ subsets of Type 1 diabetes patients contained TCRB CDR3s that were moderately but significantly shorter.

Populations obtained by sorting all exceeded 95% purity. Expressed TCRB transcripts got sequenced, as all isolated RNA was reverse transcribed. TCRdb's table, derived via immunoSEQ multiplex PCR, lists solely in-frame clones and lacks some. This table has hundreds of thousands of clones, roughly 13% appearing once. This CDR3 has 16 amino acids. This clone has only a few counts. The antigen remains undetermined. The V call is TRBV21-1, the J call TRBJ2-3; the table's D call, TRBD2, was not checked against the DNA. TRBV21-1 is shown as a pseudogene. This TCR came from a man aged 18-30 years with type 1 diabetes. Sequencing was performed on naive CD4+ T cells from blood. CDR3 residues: CASSQRDPGVEDTQYF. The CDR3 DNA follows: TGTGCCAGCAGCCAAAGGGACCCGGGAGTGGAGGATACGCAGTATTTT.